The rows below give T cell receptor beta chains drawn from one sample of a study of CD8 T cells in ankylosing spondylitis. TCRdb reanalysed the 5' RACE reads using MiXCR and keeps one entry per CDR3 protein. The data hold under 550,000 distinct CDR3 sequences, with about 24% observed a single time. What was sequenced was blood, either unsorted or a sorted T cell fraction (not recorded which). These receptors were taken from a male donor with ankylosing spondylitis. The CDR3 runs from the conserved cysteine through the conserved F or W. Fields, in order: CDR3 protein, CDR3 DNA, clone size, D gene, V gene, J gene, CDR3 length. A D gene is named only where the DNA matches it firmly. Not every row has a clone size; where given, it reads once, few, many or a size class.

CDR3aa: CASSAREREKLFF; CDR3nt: TGTGCCAGCAGTGCCAGGGAGAGAGAAAAACTGTTTTTT; abundance: few; d_gene: -; v_gene: TRBV2; j_gene: TRBJ1-4; len: 13
CDR3aa: CSASGDPSEKLFF; CDR3nt: TGCAGTGCTTCCGGGGACCCAAGTGAAAAACTGTTTTTT; abundance: -; d_gene: -; v_gene: TRBV20-1; j_gene: TRBJ1-4; len: 13
CDR3aa: CASSPAKGEETQYF; CDR3nt: TGTGCCAGCAGTCCGGCAAAGGGAGAAGAGACCCAGTACTTC; abundance: few; d_gene: -; v_gene: TRBV12-3/TRBV12-4; j_gene: TRBJ2-5; len: 14
CDR3aa: CASSLGAGLAGDYNEQFF; CDR3nt: TGTGCCAGCAGCTTAGGAGCGGGACTAGCGGGAGACTACAATGAGCAGTTCTTC; abundance: -; d_gene: TRBD2; v_gene: TRBV11-2; j_gene: TRBJ2-1; len: 18
CDR3aa: CASRDGSYMNTEAFF; CDR3nt: TGTGCCAGCAGGGACGGGAGTTATATGAACACTGAAGCTTTCTTT; abundance: -; d_gene: -; v_gene: TRBV7-9; j_gene: TRBJ1-1; len: 15
CDR3aa: CASSLLTSSGVRDTQYF; CDR3nt: TGTGCCAGCAGCTTACTAACTTCTAGCGGGGTGCGGGATACGCAGTATTTT; abundance: -; d_gene: TRBD2; v_gene: TRBV11-2; j_gene: TRBJ2-3; len: 17
CDR3aa: CATSDGGRSYNEQFF; CDR3nt: TGTGCCACCAGTGATGGCGGGAGGTCCTACAATGAGCAGTTCTTC; abundance: few; d_gene: TRBD2; v_gene: TRBV24-1; j_gene: TRBJ2-1; len: 15
CDR3aa: CSAKWTSGSNPDTQYF; CDR3nt: TGCAGTGCTAAATGGACTAGCGGGAGTAACCCAGATACGCAGTATTTT; abundance: many; d_gene: TRBD2; v_gene: TRBV20-1; j_gene: TRBJ2-3; len: 16
CDR3aa: CASSIAGGSSYNEQFF; CDR3nt: TGTGCCAGCAGCATAGCGGGAGGGAGCTCCTACAATGAGCAGTTCTTC; abundance: few; d_gene: TRBD2; v_gene: TRBV12-3/TRBV12-4; j_gene: TRBJ2-1; len: 16
CDR3aa: CATSDFGGGYSYNEQFF; CDR3nt: TGTGCCACCAGTGATTTCGGCGGGGGTTACTCCTACAATGAGCAGTTCTTC; abundance: -; d_gene: TRBD2; v_gene: TRBV24-1; j_gene: TRBJ2-1; len: 17
CDR3aa: CSAPRAGGRNEQFF; CDR3nt: TGCAGTGCCCCTCGAGCGGGAGGGCGGAATGAGCAGTTCTTC; abundance: -; d_gene: TRBD2; v_gene: TRBV20-1; j_gene: TRBJ2-1; len: 14
CDR3aa: CATSTVERWNEKLFF; CDR3nt: TGTGCCACCAGCACCGTCGAGCGTTGGAATGAAAAACTGTTTTTT; abundance: -; d_gene: -; v_gene: TRBV15; j_gene: TRBJ1-4; len: 15
CDR3aa: CSARDQGWTNGGGYTF; CDR3nt: TGCAGTGCTAGAGATCAAGGGTGGACGAACGGAGGTGGCTACACCTTC; abundance: -; d_gene: -; v_gene: TRBV20-1; j_gene: TRBJ1-2; len: 16
CDR3aa: CASSNVERYGYTF; CDR3nt: TGTGCCAGCAGCAATGTCGAGAGATATGGCTACACCTTC; abundance: -; d_gene: -; v_gene: TRBV12-3/TRBV12-4; j_gene: TRBJ1-2; len: 13
CDR3aa: CSAISLAGVSDTQYF; CDR3nt: TGCAGTGCAATCTCTCTAGCGGGAGTTTCAGATACGCAGTATTTT; abundance: -; d_gene: TRBD2; v_gene: TRBV20-1; j_gene: TRBJ2-3; len: 15
CDR3aa: CASSLTPFGTEAFF; CDR3nt: TGCGCCAGCAGCCTAACACCTTTCGGCACTGAAGCTTTCTTT; abundance: few; d_gene: -; v_gene: TRBV5-1; j_gene: TRBJ1-1; len: 14
CDR3aa: CSVVTVLDSPLHF; CDR3nt: TGCAGCGTCGTGACAGTATTAGATTCACCCCTCCACTTT; abundance: few; d_gene: -; v_gene: TRBV29-1; j_gene: TRBJ1-6; len: 13
CDR3aa: CASSALTGTGVGYTF; CDR3nt: TGTGCCAGCAGTGCCCTTACCGGGACAGGGGTGGGCTACACCTTC; abundance: -; d_gene: TRBD1; v_gene: TRBV25-1; j_gene: TRBJ1-2; len: 15
CDR3aa: CASSRLSGGTGELFF; CDR3nt: TGTGCCAGCAGCCGACTAAGCGGTGGCACCGGGGAGCTGTTTTTT; abundance: -; d_gene: -; v_gene: TRBV16; j_gene: TRBJ2-2; len: 15
CDR3aa: CASSRTFYEQYF; CDR3nt: TGTGCCAGCAGTCGGACTTTTTACGAGCAGTACTTC; abundance: -; d_gene: -; v_gene: TRBV7-2; j_gene: TRBJ2-7; len: 12
CDR3aa: CASSSSGPNTF; CDR3nt: TGTGCCAGCAGTTCTTCAGGGCCCAACACCTTC; abundance: -; d_gene: -; v_gene: TRBV6-5; j_gene: TRBJ1-2; len: 11
CDR3aa: CSARDGARGFQETQYF; CDR3nt: TGCAGTGCTAGAGATGGAGCGAGAGGGTTCCAAGAGACCCAGTACTTC; abundance: -; d_gene: -; v_gene: TRBV20-1; j_gene: TRBJ2-5; len: 16
CDR3aa: CASSQLRDQPQHF; CDR3nt: TGCGCCAGCAGCCAATTGAGGGATCAGCCCCAGCATTTT; abundance: -; d_gene: -; v_gene: TRBV4-1; j_gene: TRBJ1-5; len: 13
CDR3aa: CASSLGGQPYQPQHF; CDR3nt: TGCGCCAGCAGCTTGGGTGGTCAGCCTTATCAGCCCCAGCATTTT; abundance: -; d_gene: -; v_gene: TRBV5-1; j_gene: TRBJ1-5; len: 15
CDR3aa: CASSLDQGVSYEQYF; CDR3nt: TGTGCCAGCAGCTTAGACCAGGGCGTTTCCTACGAGCAGTACTTC; abundance: many; d_gene: -; v_gene: TRBV7-6; j_gene: TRBJ2-7; len: 15
CDR3aa: CASSYPTQPQHF; CDR3nt: TGTGCCAGCAGCTACCCTACTCAGCCCCAGCATTTT; abundance: once; d_gene: -; v_gene: TRBV7-2; j_gene: TRBJ1-5; len: 12
CDR3aa: CASSPLGGQGQKKLFF; CDR3nt: TGTGCCAGCAGTCCCCTCGGGGGACAGGGACAGAAAAAACTGTTTTTT; abundance: -; d_gene: TRBD1; v_gene: TRBV6-1; j_gene: TRBJ1-4; len: 16
CDR3aa: CSAKQGNTGELFF; CDR3nt: TGCAGTGCTAAACAGGGTAACACCGGGGAGCTGTTTTTT; abundance: -; d_gene: -; v_gene: TRBV20-1; j_gene: TRBJ2-2; len: 13
CDR3aa: CASFPLVVTGDAYGYTF; CDR3nt: TGTGCCAGCTTTCCTTTAGTCGTGACAGGGGATGCCTATGGCTACACCTTC; abundance: -; d_gene: -; v_gene: TRBV21-1; j_gene: TRBJ1-2; len: 17
CDR3aa: CATSDLDENRGRTGELFF; CDR3nt: TGTGCCACCAGTGATTTGGATGAAAACAGGGGGCGGACCGGGGAGCTGTTTTTT; abundance: -; d_gene: TRBD1; v_gene: TRBV24-1; j_gene: TRBJ2-2; len: 18
CDR3aa: CASSHPRGVGYTF; CDR3nt: TGTGCCAGCAGCCACCCCCGGGGGGTTGGCTACACCTTC; abundance: few; d_gene: -; v_gene: TRBV3-1; j_gene: TRBJ1-2; len: 13
CDR3aa: CASRQEPRQNTEAFF; CDR3nt: TGTGCCAGCCGTCAGGAGCCCCGGCAGAACACTGAAGCTTTCTTT; abundance: -; d_gene: -; v_gene: TRBV6-1; j_gene: TRBJ1-1; len: 15
CDR3aa: CSAPTVSYEQYF; CDR3nt: TGCAGTGCCCCGACGGTCTCCTACGAGCAGTACTTC; abundance: -; d_gene: -; v_gene: TRBV20-1; j_gene: TRBJ2-7; len: 12
CDR3aa: CSALGQGQMNTEAFF; CDR3nt: TGCAGTGCCCTCGGACAGGGGCAAATGAACACTGAAGCTTTCTTT; abundance: once; d_gene: TRBD1; v_gene: TRBV20-1; j_gene: TRBJ1-1; len: 15
CDR3aa: CASSWTGRTEAFF; CDR3nt: TGTGCCAGCAGCTGGACAGGACGCACTGAAGCTTTCTTT; abundance: few; d_gene: TRBD1; v_gene: TRBV7-8; j_gene: TRBJ1-1; len: 13
CDR3aa: CASRPGAAYNEQFF; CDR3nt: TGTGCCAGCAGACCGGGGGCGGCCTACAATGAGCAGTTCTTC; abundance: few; d_gene: -; v_gene: TRBV7-9; j_gene: TRBJ2-1; len: 14
CDR3aa: CASSSFYTQETQYF; CDR3nt: TGTGCCAGCAGTTCCTTTTACACCCAAGAGACCCAGTACTTC; abundance: -; d_gene: -; v_gene: TRBV6-5; j_gene: TRBJ2-5; len: 14
CDR3aa: CSARPWTSGTETQYF; CDR3nt: TGCAGTGCTAGACCCTGGACTAGCGGGACAGAGACCCAGTACTTC; abundance: -; d_gene: TRBD2; v_gene: TRBV20-1; j_gene: TRBJ2-5; len: 15
CDR3aa: CASSFGQIQQFF; CDR3nt: TGCGCCAGCAGCTTCGGACAGATACAGCAGTTCTTC; abundance: few; d_gene: -; v_gene: TRBV5-1; j_gene: TRBJ2-1; len: 12
CDR3aa: CASTAGGVFGYNEQFF; CDR3nt: TGTGCCAGCACGGCGGGAGGGGTGTTTGGGTACAATGAGCAGTTCTTC; abundance: few; d_gene: TRBD2; v_gene: TRBV6-1; j_gene: TRBJ2-1; len: 16
CDR3aa: CASSQDWTNTEAFF; CDR3nt: TGTGCCAGCAGCCAAGATTGGACGAACACTGAAGCTTTCTTT; abundance: -; d_gene: -; v_gene: TRBV4-2; j_gene: TRBJ1-1; len: 14
CDR3aa: CSAGGGEARSYNEQFF; CDR3nt: TGCAGTGCTGGAGGGGGGGAGGCTCGATCCTACAATGAGCAGTTCTTC; abundance: many; d_gene: -; v_gene: TRBV20-1; j_gene: TRBJ2-1; len: 16
CDR3aa: CASSSDGGGTDTQYF; CDR3nt: TGTGCCAGCAGTTCGGACGGGGGGGGCACAGATACGCAGTATTTT; abundance: few; d_gene: TRBD2; v_gene: TRBV6-5; j_gene: TRBJ2-3; len: 15
CDR3aa: CAWSAGTGGGTQYF; CDR3nt: TGTGCCTGGAGTGCTGGGACGGGAGGCGGGACCCAGTACTTC; abundance: -; d_gene: TRBD2; v_gene: TRBV30; j_gene: TRBJ2-5; len: 14
CDR3aa: CASSVDLRPNEQFF; CDR3nt: TGCGCCAGCAGCGTGGACTTAAGACCTAATGAGCAGTTCTTC; abundance: -; d_gene: -; v_gene: TRBV5-1; j_gene: TRBJ2-1; len: 14
CDR3aa: CASSETSGASTGELFF; CDR3nt: TGTGCCAGCAGCGAGACTAGCGGGGCGTCCACCGGGGAGCTGTTTTTT; abundance: -; d_gene: -; v_gene: TRBV21-1; j_gene: TRBJ2-2; len: 16
CDR3aa: CASSRQGLSGNTIYF; CDR3nt: TGTGCCAGCAGCCGACAGGGCCTCTCTGGAAACACCATATATTTT; abundance: -; d_gene: TRBD1; v_gene: TRBV16; j_gene: TRBJ1-3; len: 15
CDR3aa: CSAPGDTRLLGYTF; CDR3nt: TGCAGTGCTCCCGGGGACACCCGACTTTTGGGCTACACCTTC; abundance: -; d_gene: -; v_gene: TRBV20-1; j_gene: TRBJ1-2; len: 14
CDR3aa: CASSLTVDNYEQYF; CDR3nt: TGTGCCAGCAGCTTGACAGTGGATAACTACGAGCAGTACTTC; abundance: few; d_gene: -; v_gene: TRBV11-2; j_gene: TRBJ2-7; len: 14
CDR3aa: CASSSRTSRRWNEQFF; CDR3nt: TGTGCCAGCAGTTCTAGGACTAGCAGGAGATGGAATGAGCAGTTCTTC; abundance: -; d_gene: TRBD2; v_gene: TRBV7-9; j_gene: TRBJ2-1; len: 16
CDR3aa: CASSSLWTGSLTGELFF; CDR3nt: TGTGCCAGCAGTTCCCTCTGGACAGGGAGTTTAACCGGGGAGCTGTTTTTT; abundance: -; d_gene: TRBD1; v_gene: TRBV27; j_gene: TRBJ2-2; len: 17
CDR3aa: CSARDQRKWETQYF; CDR3nt: TGCAGTGCTAGAGATCAAAGGAAATGGGAGACCCAGTACTTC; abundance: -; d_gene: -; v_gene: TRBV20-1; j_gene: TRBJ2-5; len: 14